Listed below are T cell receptor beta chains from one sample, sequenced in a study of T cell responses to AZD1222 COVID-19 vaccine. Using immunoSEQ multiplex PCR, the repertoire was profiled, and TCRdb retains in-frame clones only, with some absent. This sample has about 83,000 clones, with around 89% found just once. Sample: peripheral blood, taken on day 0 of MenACWY control vaccination. Receptor source: an adult in good health. The CDR3 runs from the conserved cysteine through the conserved F or W. A D gene is named only where the DNA matches it firmly. Expanded clones get a size class; other rows say once, few or many, or leave the size out.

d_call	clone_size	v_call	j_call	cdr3_aa	cdr3_nt
-	-	TRBV30	TRBJ1-6	CASQGGDSPLHF	TGTGCCTCACAGGGCGGGGATTCACCCCTCCACTTT
-	-	TRBV28	TRBJ1-6	CASTRTSPYNSPLHF	TGTGCCAGCACCCGGACTTCTCCTTATAATTCACCCCTCCACTTT
-	once	TRBV6-5	TRBJ2-7	CASSYSTVSGHEQYF	TGTGCCAGCAGTTACTCGACGGTCTCGGGTCACGAGCAGTACTTC
TRBD1	-	TRBV28	TRBJ2-7	CASSLAGSGQGRGEQYF	TGTGCCAGCAGTTTAGCGGGGTCGGGACAGGGACGTGGCGAGCAGTACTTC
TRBD1	-	TRBV27	TRBJ2-7	CASSSYFEGADEQYF	TGTGCCAGCAGTTCCTACTTTGAGGGGGCGGACGAGCAGTACTTC
TRBD1	-	TRBV5-4	TRBJ1-2	CASSLGGGNYGYTF	TGTGCCAGCAGCTTGGGAGGGGGCAACTATGGCTACACCTTC
-	-	TRBV6-5	TRBJ2-5	CASKASGETQYF	TGTGCCAGCAAGGCCAGTGGGGAGACCCAGTACTTC
-	-	TRBV7-2	TRBJ2-6	CASSPSKNSGANVLTF	TGTGCCAGCAGCCCCTCAAAAAACTCTGGGGCCAACGTCCTGACTTTC
-	-	TRBV7-8	TRBJ1-3	CASSPRDTIYF	TGTGCCAGCAGCCCCCGGGACACCATATATTTT
-	once	TRBV19	TRBJ2-1	CASRVSGAQEQFF	TGTGCCAGTAGGGTCTCAGGGGCGCAGGAGCAGTTCTTC
-	once	TRBV7-2	TRBJ2-1	CASSLATSSSTRRFF	TGTGCCAGCAGCTTAGCTACTAGCTCATCCACGAGAAGGTTCTTC
TRBD1	-	TRBV5-1	TRBJ2-7	CASSPHRIGQGSHEQYF	TGCGCCAGCAGCCCACATCGAATCGGACAGGGGAGCCACGAGCAGTACTTC
-	-	TRBV9	TRBJ1-3	CASSVTGGGNTIYF	TGTGCCAGCAGCGTTACAGGAGGTGGAAACACCATATATTTT
-	-	TRBV28	TRBJ2-2	CASSSGPVVELFF	TGTGCCAGCAGTTCTGGACCAGTGGTGGAGCTGTTTTTT
-	-	TRBV27	TRBJ2-2	CASSFETNTGELFF	TGTGCCAGCAGTTTCGAAACGAACACCGGGGAGCTGTTTTTT
TRBD2	-	TRBV3-1/TRBV3-2	TRBJ2-2	CASSHPGLAGNTGELFF	TGTGCCAGCAGCCACCCGGGACTAGCGGGCAACACCGGGGAGCTGTTTTTT
-	once	TRBV6-6	TRBJ2-7	CATDRRAPYEQYF	TGTGCCACGGACCGCAGGGCCCCCTACGAGCAGTACTTC
-	-	TRBV18	TRBJ2-2	CASSLGTDLTGELFF	TGTGCCAGCTCCCTCGGGACGGATCTCACCGGGGAGCTGTTTTTT
-	-	TRBV4-3	TRBJ2-5	CASSQDGGPGETQYF	TGCGCCAGCAGCCAAGATGGAGGGCCGGGGGAGACCCAGTACTTC
-	-	TRBV29-1	TRBJ1-2	CSVERGQRNYGYTF	TGCAGCGTTGAAAGAGGACAGCGAAACTATGGCTACACCTTC